Following are 21 T cell receptor beta chains from one sample sequenced in a study of technical replicates of blood from a handful of donors. Sequencing was performed with immunoSEQ multiplex PCR; in TCRdb, only in-frame clones are kept and a portion is missing. The table includes about 95,000 clones, roughly 95% detected once. The source material was T cells isolated from PBMCs. The receptors here all came from a human donor in good health.

The chain employs TRBV28 and TRBJ1-1; TRBD1 matches 8 bases. The CDR3 loop spans 13 amino acids. The J segment lost 9 bases and the V segment lost 6 bases, leaving 9 bases of the junction unmatched. Germline V gene sequence: CDR1 MDHEN, CDR2 SYDVKM. DNA of the CDR3: TGTGCCAGCAGCCTAAGCCGACAGGGGAAAGCTTTCTTT. It codes for CASSLSRQGKAFF.

This clone was observed once. V usage is TRBV5-1 and J usage is TRBJ1-1; D call uncertain. The germline V gene encodes CDR1 SGHRS and CDR2 YFSETQ. CDR3 length equals 14 residues. Trimming left V 0 bases short and J 6 bases short, with 12 bases between. The CDR3 DNA reads as TGCGCCAGCAGCTTGGAGATAAGAGCCCCTGAAGCTTTCTTT. Its translation: CASSLEIRAPEAFF.

The chain combines TRBV6-5 with TRBJ1-2; D is perhaps TRBD1 (5 bases). The germline CDR1 and CDR2 sequences are MNHEY and SVGAGI. Trimming pared 7 bases from V and 1 base from J, leaving 16 bases between. The CDR3 contains 15 residues. This chain's CDR3 is CASNALRGDNYGYTF. CDR3 nucleotide sequence: TGTGCCAGCAACGCTCTCCGGGGGGATAACTATGGCTACACCTTC.

The gene calls are TRBV19 and TRBJ2-1, with 9 nucleotides matching TRBD1. CDR3 length: 13 residues. V lost 4 bases to trimming and J lost 7 bases; unmatched junction nucleotides: 2. Germline V gene data show CDR1 as LNHDA and CDR2 as SQIVND (reference sequence). CDR3 region: CASSTTGGNEQFF. The CDR3 DNA sequence: TGTGCCAGTAGTACGACAGGGGGTAATGAGCAGTTCTTC. Full variable domain (remainder filled in from reference TRBV19 and TRBJ2-1): DGGITQSPKYLFRKEGQNVTLSCEQNLNHDAMYWYRQDPGQGLRLIYYSQIVNDFQKGDIAEGYSVSREKKESFPLTVTSAQKNPTAFYLCASSTTGGNEQFFGPGTRLTVL.

CDR3: CASSEFEDRVTDTQYF. CDR3 bases: TGTGCCAGCAGTGAATTTGAGGACAGGGTGACAGATACGCAGTATTTT. The chain carries TRBV25-1 and TRBJ2-3; 8 bases align to TRBD1. Germline loops: CDR1 MGHDK, CDR2 SYGVNS. The CDR3 runs to 16 residues. Trimming removed 1 base from V and 3 bases from J; junction bases left unmatched: 6. Full variable domain (missing parts from reference TRBV25-1 and TRBJ2-3): EADIYQTPRYLVIGTGKKITLECSQTMGHDKMYWYQQDPGMELHLIHYSYGVNSTEKGDLSSESTVSRIRTEHFPLTLESARPSHTSQYLCASSEFEDRVTDTQYFGPGTRLTVL.

The V gene is TRBV4-1, the J gene TRBJ2-7, with D maybe TRBD1 (5 bases). CDR1 is MGHRA, CDR2 YSYEKL, per germline. V lost 3 bases and J lost 2, with 17 bases in between. CDR3 size: 16 residues. CDR3 protein: CASSHPPDSPTYEQYF. The CDR3 nucleotides are TGCGCCAGCAGCCACCCTCCCGACAGCCCAACCTACGAGCAGTACTTC.

This rearrangement joins TRBV6-6 to TRBJ1-4, with D possibly matching TRBD1 (5 bases). CDR1 is MNHNY, CDR2 SVGAGI, per germline (reference sequence). V was pared by 0 bases and J by 3 bases, with 8 bases between. The CDR3 has 15 residues. The CDR3 bases are TGTGCCAGCAGTTACTCGACAGCTCCTAATGAAAAACTGTTTTTT. Its protein product is CASSYSTAPNEKLFF.

This clone showed up just once. The chain links TRBV6-4 to TRBJ1-1; D remains unclear. This CDR3 contains 15 residues. Germline CDR1 MRHNA, CDR2 SNTAGT. V lost 6 bases and J lost 1, with 15 bases in between. In DNA, the CDR3 is TGTGCCAGCAGCGCAACCCACTCAGGGAACACTGAAGCTTTCTTT. Translating gives CASSATHSGNTEAFF.

The V and J genes are TRBV11-2 and TRBJ1-2; a weak D match, TRBD1 (5 bases). This CDR3 is built from 14 residues. CDR1 is SGHAT, CDR2 FQNNGV, per germline. V lost 2 bases and J 8 bases, leaving 15 bases between the germline ends. CDR3 sequence: CASSLSTGDGGYTF. The CDR3 DNA follows: TGTGCCAGCAGCTTAAGTACGGGGGATGGGGGCTACACCTTC.

The chain recombines TRBV6-5 with TRBJ2-2, with 7 bases identical to TRBD1. Trimming took 8 bases from V and 5 from J; bases not matched to a gene: 5. The CDR3 totals 13 residues. Per germline, CDR1 MNHEY and CDR2 SVGAGI. DNA of the CDR3: TGTGCCAGCCAGACAGGGTCAACCGGGGAGCTGTTTTTT. It codes for CASQTGSTGELFF.

The chain links TRBV9 to TRBJ1-2, with a weak D call TRBD1 (5 bases). CDR1 is SGDLS and CDR2 is YYNGEE in the germline V gene. V dropped 3 bases and J dropped 4 bases, with 19 bases sitting between them. The CDR3 contains 16 residues. Here the CDR3 reads CASSGERDSYLYGYTF. As DNA, the CDR3 is TGTGCCAGCAGCGGGGAAAGGGACTCCTATCTCTATGGCTACACCTTC.

The chain uses TRBV5-1 and TRBJ1-5; 10 bases are shared with TRBD1. With 5 bases clipped from V and 2 bases from J, the junction kept 4 bases outside the gene matches. The germline CDR1 and CDR2 sequences are SGHRS and YFSETQ. This CDR3 has 15 amino acids. Written as DNA, the CDR3 is TGCGCCAGCAGTTCTGGACAGGGGGGCAATCAGCCCCAGCATTTT. Translating it yields CASSSGQGGNQPQHF.

The chain joins TRBV6-6 to TRBJ1-4; D remains unclear. CDR3 length: 14 amino acids. CDR1 is MNHNY, CDR2 SVGAGI, per germline (reference sequence). The germline V and J ends were trimmed by 0 bases and 6 bases, with 8 bases remaining between them. The CDR3 DNA reads TGTGCCAGCAGTTACTCGGGCAGAGATGAAAAACTGTTTTTT. It translates to CASSYSGRDEKLFF.

The chain links TRBV27 to TRBJ2-6, with TRBD1 as a possible D gene (6 bases). Trimming pared 2 bases from V and 4 bases from J, leaving 21 bases between. Germline V gives CDR1 MNHEY, CDR2 SMNVEV (reference sequence). The CDR3 contains 19 residues. CDR3 amino acids: CASSLRGNRATGGANVLTF. The CDR3 nucleotides are TGTGCCAGCAGTTTAAGGGGGAATAGGGCCACTGGGGGGGCCAACGTCCTGACTTTC.

The chain links TRBV27 to TRBJ2-7; 12 bases fit TRBD2. The CDR3 contains 17 residues. From germline, CDR1 is MNHEY and CDR2 SMNVEV (reference sequence). V trimming: 5 bases; J trimming: 5 bases; junction bases outside the gene matches: 13. CDR3 region: CASSHTSGRTLSHEQYF. DNA of the CDR3: TGTGCCAGCAGTCATACTAGCGGGAGGACCCTAAGTCACGAGCAGTACTTC.

The chain has TRBV2 and TRBJ2-1; 7 nucleotides align to TRBD1. V trimming: 6 bases; J trimming: 9 bases; junction bases outside the gene matches: 11. From germline, CDR1 is SNHLY and CDR2 FYNNEI. The CDR3 length is 14 residues. The CDR3 DNA reads as TGTGCCAGCAGATGGGACAGTGACGTACTTGAGCAGTTCTTC. This sequence encodes CASRWDSDVLEQFF.

The chain employs TRBV9 and TRBJ2-5, with TRBD1 matching over 8 bases. Trimming cost V 5 bases and J 2 bases; bases outside gene matches: 5. The length of the CDR3 is 14 residues. Germline CDR1 and CDR2: SGDLS and YYNGEE. The CDR3 reads CASSEQGGQETQYF. The DNA for the CDR3 is TGTGCCAGCAGTGAACAGGGGGGACAAGAGACCCAGTACTTC.

V is TRBV5-4 and J is TRBJ1-2; D remains unclear. CDR1 is SGHNT and CDR2 is YYREEE in the germline V gene (reference sequence). V was shortened by 3 bases and J by 0 bases, with 12 bases between the two germline ends. The CDR3 totals 15 residues. CDR3 in amino acids: CASSSLEGTNYGYTF. CDR3 coding DNA: TGTGCCAGCAGCTCCCTGGAGGGAACTAACTATGGCTACACCTTC.

The V call is TRBV19, the J call TRBJ1-5, with D maybe TRBD1 (5 bases). Trimming removed 7 bases from V and 7 bases from J, with 17 bases in between. CDR3 length: 14 amino acids. Germline-derived CDR1 and CDR2 are LNHDA and SQIVND (reference sequence). In DNA, the CDR3 is TGTGCCAGTATGCGAACAGGAAAGGAACAGCCCCAGCATTTT. It codes for CASMRTGKEQPQHF.

The chain joins TRBV5-1 to TRBJ1-2; D unresolved. CDR3 size: 15 residues. Deletions cut 0 bases from V and 3 bases from J, with 12 bases between. CDR1 is SGHRS, CDR2 YFSETQ, per germline. CDR3 loop: CASSLAGAQYYGYTF. The CDR3 bases are TGCGCCAGCAGCTTGGCCGGTGCGCAATACTATGGCTACACCTTC. The entire variable domain, with the rest obtained from reference TRBV5-1 and TRBJ1-2, is as follows: KAGVTQTPRYLIKTRGQQVTLSCSPISGHRSVSWYQQTPGQGLQFLFEYFSETQRNKGNFPGRFSGRQFSNSRSEMNVSTLELGDSALYLCASSLAGAQYYGYTFGSGTRLTVV.

The DNA of the CDR3 is TGCGCCAGCAGACTAACCCGGGACAGGGGGCGCAGCACTTATGGCTACACCTTC. Amino acid sequence: CASRLTRDRGRSTYGYTF. This sequence joins TRBV4-1 and TRBJ1-2, with TRBD1 matching over 12 bases. J gave up 5 bases and V 6 bases, and 16 bases lay outside the gene matches. The germline V gene encodes CDR1 MGHRA and CDR2 YSYEKL. CDR3 length equals 18 residues.